The 25 T cell receptor beta chains reported below all come from one sample, sequenced in a study of glioma-infiltrating T cells after dendritic cell vaccination. The table came from immunoSEQ multiplex PCR; TCRdb's copy has only in-frame clones and leaves some out. The table has fewer than 90,000 clones, under 85% seen once. The time point was: after dendritic cell vaccination, including at tumor progression/relapse. This sample comprised blood, obtained after dendritic cell vaccination. These receptors were taken from a human donor with glioblastoma.

The chain joins TRBV4-3 to TRBJ1-5; D gene ambiguous. The CDR3 extends over 14 amino acids. Trimming removed 0 bases at V and 7 bases at J, with 10 bases between. CDR1 and CDR2 (germline): LGHNA, YSLEER. CDR3: CASSQDRTGQPQHF. The CDR3 DNA is TGCGCCAGCAGCCAAGATCGTACGGGGCAGCCCCAGCATTTT.

The chain links TRBV25-1 to TRBJ1-6; no clear D. The germline V gene has CDR1 MGHDK and CDR2 SYGVNS. Deletions cut 0 bases from V and 8 bases from J, with 8 bases between. The CDR3 runs to 14 residues. The CDR3, as DNA: TGTGCCAGCAGTGAATACTTGGGCGATTCACCCCTCCACTTT. This translates into CASSEYLGDSPLHF.

The chain is built from TRBV21-1 and TRBJ1-4; the table's D call TRBD1 went unverified against the DNA. TRBV21-1 is recorded as a pseudogene. CDR3 length: 15 amino acids. The CDR3 nucleotides are TGTGCCAGCAGCCTAGGGGACAGGGTATGGGAAAAACTGTTTTTT. Protein product: CASSLGDRVWEKLFF.

This clone was counted once. This chain joins TRBV14 and TRBJ1-2; D call uncertain. Germline values: CDR1 SGHDN, CDR2 FVKESK. CDR3 length: 13 residues. V was shortened by 1 base and J by 4 bases, with 7 bases between the two germline ends. DNA of the CDR3: TGTGCCAGCAGCCAAGGGCAGGTCTATGGCTACACCTTC. Its translation is CASSQGQVYGYTF.

V and J are TRBV19 and TRBJ1-6, with 7 bases that match TRBD1. Looked up from germline, CDR1 is LNHDA and CDR2 is SQIVND (reference sequence). J lost 7 bases, V lost 3 bases, and 6 bases had no gene match. The CDR3 is 15 residues long. The CDR3 DNA sequence: TGTGCCAGTAGTATCCGGGACAGCCAAAATTCACCCCTCCACTTT. Translation: CASSIRDSQNSPLHF.

This chain links TRBV7-2 with TRBJ2-5; D perhaps matches TRBD2 (5 bases). Germline CDR1 and CDR2: SGHTA and FQGNSA. The CDR3 runs to 13 residues. V lost 2 bases and J lost 4, with 8 bases in between. CDR3 bases: TGTGCCAGCAGCTTAAACGGAGGAGAGACCCAGTACTTC. This sequence encodes CASSLNGGETQYF.

This clone was seen a handful of times. The chain uses TRBV11-2 and TRBJ2-7; D is ambiguous. V was clipped by 5 bases and J by 6 bases, with 8 bases between them. The germline CDR1 and CDR2 sequences are SGHAT and FQNNGV. The CDR3 is 11 residues long. This CDR3 reads CASSLYSEQYF. The CDR3 DNA is TGTGCCAGCAGCCTCTATTCCGAGCAGTACTTC.

The V gene is TRBV29-1, the J gene TRBJ2-1, with 14 bases lining up with TRBD2. The germline V gene encodes CDR1 SQVTM and CDR2 ANQGSEA. The V gene end was trimmed by 7 bases and the J gene end by 2 bases; junction bases not matched to a gene: 13. The CDR3 consists of 18 residues. CDR3 protein: CSGSGTSGGLPTYNEQFF. Here the CDR3 DNA reads TGCAGCGGGAGCGGGACTAGCGGGGGACTACCAACCTACAATGAGCAGTTCTTC.

The gene calls are TRBV21-1 and TRBJ1-1; TRBD1, the table's D call, was not compared with the DNA. TRBV21-1 is an annotated pseudogene. The length of the CDR3 is 16 residues. The CDR3 spells CASSKTHRGFWTEAFF. As DNA, the CDR3 is TGTGCCAGCAGCAAAACGCACAGGGGTTTTTGGACTGAAGCTTTCTTT.

The chain joins TRBV7-9 to TRBJ1-2; tentative D call: TRBD1 (6 bases). Germline-derived CDR1 and CDR2 are SEHNR and FQNEAQ (reference sequence). Trimming removed 3 bases from V and 4 bases from J, with 12 bases in between. The length of the CDR3 is 14 residues. CDR3 coding DNA: TGTGCCAGCAGCTTGGGGGGGCAGGGCTATGGCTACACCTTC. It yields the protein CASSLGGQGYGYTF.

This chain joins TRBV2 and TRBJ1-5; 8 bases are a match to TRBD1. CDR3 size: 15 residues. Per germline, CDR1 SNHLY and CDR2 FYNNEI. Germline trimming cut 7 bases from V and 4 bases from J; bases unmatched to any gene: 9. CDR3 bases: TGTGCCAGCACCTCGGACAGGGCCACAAATCAGCCCCAGCATTTT. Its protein product is CASTSDRATNQPQHF.

This clone was picked up one time. This rearrangement joins TRBV7-9 to TRBJ2-6, with 9 bases matching TRBD1. The V gene end was trimmed by 4 bases and the J gene end by 11 bases; junction bases not matched to a gene: 6. The CDR3 is 14 amino acids. Germline-derived CDR1 and CDR2 are SEHNR and FQNEAQ (reference sequence). CDR3 in DNA: TGTGCCAGCAGCTCCGGACAGGGGAGTGACGTCCTGACTTTC. This encodes CASSSGQGSDVLTF. Combining the CDR3 with reference TRBV7-9 and TRBJ2-6 gives the whole variable domain DTGVSQNPRHKITKRGQNVTFRCDPISEHNRLYWYRQTLGQGPEFLTYFQNEAQLEKSRLLSDRFSAERPKGSFSTLEIQRTEQGDSAMYLCASSSGQGSDVLTFGAGSRLTVL.

A single count supports this clone. For the CDR3, the DNA is TGTGCCAGCAGCTCCCGACAGGGGTCCTACAATGAGCAGTTCTTC. It is translated as CASSSRQGSYNEQFF. This chain links TRBV6-6 with TRBJ2-1; 8 nucleotides match TRBD1. In germline, CDR1 is MNHNY, CDR2 SVGAGI (reference sequence). The length of the CDR3 is 15 residues. V shed 6 bases and J 1 base; nucleotides not matched to a gene: 5.

This clone was seen only a few times. V and J are TRBV6-6 and TRBJ2-7; weak D call: TRBD2 (6 bases). The CDR3 runs 15 residues. Germline V gene data show CDR1 as MNHNY and CDR2 as SVGAGI (reference sequence). The V and J ends lost 7 bases and 3 bases respectively, with 19 bases between them. The chain's CDR3 is CASKKAGGLNYEQYF. The CDR3 DNA reads as TGTGCCAGCAAGAAGGCCGGGGGTCTTAACTACGAGCAGTACTTC.

This CDR3 is CASSPPQGTEAFF. Here the CDR3 DNA reads TGTGCCAGCAGTCCCCCCCAGGGCACTGAAGCTTTCTTT. This rearrangement joins TRBV6-5 to TRBJ1-1; a weak D match, TRBD1 (5 bases). Per the germline V gene, CDR1 is MNHEY and CDR2 is SVGAGI. Trimming pared 5 bases from V and 4 bases from J, leaving 11 bases between. This CDR3 is 13 amino acids long.

The J gene is TRBJ1-5, the V gene TRBV2; 8 bases agree with TRBD1. The V and J ends lost 4 bases and 0 bases, in that order; junction bases with no gene match: 8. This CDR3 region has 17 residues. The germline V gene has CDR1 SNHLY and CDR2 FYNNEI. CDR3 nucleotides: TGTGCCAGCAGTGTTCTCGAGACAGGGGATAGCAATCAGCCCCAGCATTTT. Translated, it gives CASSVLETGDSNQPQHF.

This chain connects TRBV6-5 to TRBJ2-1, with 9 bases aligning to TRBD1. The germline V gene has CDR1 MNHEY and CDR2 SVGAGI. The V segment lost 0 bases and the J segment 9 bases; nucleotides outside the gene matches: 9. This CDR3 is 16 amino acids long. The chain's CDR3 is CASSYSPGTGFTEQFF. DNA of the CDR3: TGTGCCAGCAGTTACTCGCCCGGGACAGGGTTCACTGAGCAGTTCTTC.

The gene calls are TRBV7-3 and TRBJ2-2; no definite D call. V shed 2 bases and J shed 6 bases, with 4 bases lying between them. From germline, CDR1 is SGHTA and CDR2 FQGTGA. The CDR3 runs 12 residues. In DNA, the CDR3 is TGTGCCAGCAGCTTATATCCCGGGGAGCTGTTTTTT. This codes for CASSLYPGELFF.

The gene calls are TRBV7-9 and TRBJ1-1; no clear D. Per germline, CDR1 SEHNR and CDR2 FQNEAQ (reference sequence). This CDR3 region has 16 residues. Trimming left V 4 bases short and J 3 bases short, with 18 bases between. CDR3 sequence reads: CASSSGRIMVDTEAFF. The CDR3 nucleotides are TGTGCCAGCAGCTCTGGGAGGATCATGGTGGACACTGAAGCTTTCTTT.

This clone has more than one count but fewer than ten. The rearrangement links TRBV30 to TRBJ1-2; 7 bases agree with TRBD1. From germline, CDR1 is GTSNPN and CDR2 SVGIG (reference sequence). The trim removed 2 bases at V and 2 bases at J, leaving 5 bases unmatched. This CDR3 region has 14 residues. CDR3 nucleotides: TGTGCCTGGAGTACGGACAGGAGCAACTATGGCTACACCTTC. Amino acids: CAWSTDRSNYGYTF.

The rearrangement links TRBV6-1 to TRBJ1-2, with D perhaps TRBD1 (6 bases). Trimming removed 6 bases from V and 3 bases from J, with 17 bases in between. This CDR3 has 15 amino acids. Per germline, CDR1 MNHNS and CDR2 SASEGT. The CDR3 DNA follows: TGTGCCAGCAGCCCCGGGACAACCTTTTACTATGGCTACACCTTC. This translates into CASSPGTTFYYGYTF.

The V gene is TRBV6-1, the J gene TRBJ2-7, with a possible D match to TRBD1 (5 bases). CDR1 and CDR2 (germline): MNHNS, SASEGT. The CDR3 is made up of 13 amino acids. V was cut by 6 bases and J by 2 bases, with 11 bases left in between. The CDR3 bases are TGTGCCAGCAGCATGACAGAAGCCTACGAGCAGTACTTC. Protein sequence: CASSMTEAYEQYF.

V is TRBV19 and J is TRBJ1-4; D perhaps matches TRBD1 (5 bases). The V gene lost 6 bases and the J gene lost 8 bases, with 10 bases spanning the gap. The CDR3 consists of 12 residues. The germline gives CDR1 LNHDA, CDR2 SQIVND (reference sequence). The CDR3, as DNA: TGTGCCAGTAGGCAGGGCAGGGAAAAACTGTTTTTT. Translating gives CASRQGREKLFF. Supplemented by reference TRBV19 and TRBJ1-4, the full variable domain reads DGGITQSPKYLFRKEGQNVTLSCEQNLNHDAMYWYRQDPGQGLRLIYYSQIVNDFQKGDIAEGYSVSREKKESFPLTVTSAQKNPTAFYLCASRQGREKLFFGSGTQLSVL.

The V call is TRBV9, the J call TRBJ1-3, with TRBD1 matching 9 bases. In germline, CDR1 is SGDLS, CDR2 YYNGEE. V trimming: 5 bases; J trimming: 4 bases; junction bases outside the gene matches: 7. The CDR3 consists of 15 residues. Here the CDR3 reads CASSPQGALGNTIYF. The CDR3 DNA is TGTGCCAGCAGTCCACAGGGGGCGTTGGGAAACACCATATATTTT. Supplemented by reference TRBV9 and TRBJ1-3, the full variable domain reads DSGVTQTPKHLITATGQRVTLRCSPRSGDLSVYWYQQSLDQGLQFLIQYYNGEERAKGNILERFSAQQFPDLHSELNLSSLELGDSALYFCASSPQGALGNTIYFGEGSWLTVV.

The chain links TRBV7-2 to TRBJ2-3, with D possibly TRBD2 on 7 matching bases. The CDR3 has 16 residues. Trimming removed 5 bases at V and 2 bases at J, with 17 bases between. Germline V gene data show CDR1 as SGHTA and CDR2 as FQGNSA. The CDR3 DNA is TGTGCCAGCAGCCGGTTTGCGGGGGCAACCACAGATACGCAGTATTTT. This translates into CASSRFAGATTDTQYF. Based on the CDR3 plus reference TRBV7-2 and TRBJ2-3, the full variable domain is GAGVSQSPSNKVTEKGKDVELRCDPISGHTALYWYRQSLGQGLEFLIYFQGNSAPDKSGLPSDRFSAERTGGSVSTLTIQRTQQEDSAVYLCASSRFAGATTDTQYFGPGTRLTVL.